The clone carrying this T cell receptor beta chain showed up just a few times. The CDR3 is 16 residues long. Deletions cut 3 bases from V and 8 bases from J, with 20 bases between. Per the germline V gene, CDR1 is ENHRY and CDR2 is SYGVKD. This record belongs to a study of cytotoxic CD8 clonotypes in ibrutinib-treated CLL. Generated by immunoSEQ multiplex PCR, the TCRdb table keeps only in-frame clones and is missing some. Of hundreds of thousands of clones listed, 60% to 75% were seen once; the top ten hold approximately 15%. The chain employs TRBV10-3 and TRBJ2-1, with D tentatively TRBD1 or TRBD2 (6 bases each). This clonotype was obtained from a human donor with chronic lymphocytic leukemia. The input for sequencing was PBMCs, taken after 24 months of ibrutinib treatment. The CDR3 sequence: CAISDGPGGPSHEQFF. DNA for the CDR3: TGTGCCATCAGTGACGGACCTGGGGGGCCCTCCCATGAGCAGTTCTTC.